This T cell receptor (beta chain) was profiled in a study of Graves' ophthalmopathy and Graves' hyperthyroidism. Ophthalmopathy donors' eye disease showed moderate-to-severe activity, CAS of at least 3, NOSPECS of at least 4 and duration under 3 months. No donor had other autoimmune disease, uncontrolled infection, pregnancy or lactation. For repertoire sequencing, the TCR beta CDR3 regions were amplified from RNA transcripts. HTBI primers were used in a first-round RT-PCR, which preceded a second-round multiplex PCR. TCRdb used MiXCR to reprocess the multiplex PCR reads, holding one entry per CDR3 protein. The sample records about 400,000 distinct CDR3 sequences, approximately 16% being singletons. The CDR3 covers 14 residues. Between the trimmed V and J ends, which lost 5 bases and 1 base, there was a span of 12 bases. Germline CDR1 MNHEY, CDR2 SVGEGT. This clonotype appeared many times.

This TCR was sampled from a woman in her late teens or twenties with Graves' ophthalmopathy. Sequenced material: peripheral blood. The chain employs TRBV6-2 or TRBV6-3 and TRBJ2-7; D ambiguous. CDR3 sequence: CASSTNPESYEQYF. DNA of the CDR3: TGTGCCAGCAGTACGAACCCAGAATCCTACGAGCAGTACTTC.